The T cell receptor (beta chain) described here comes from a study of T cells in localized non-small cell lung cancer. Trimming took 4 bases from V and 2 from J, leaving 10 bases between them. CDR1 SGHRS and CDR2 YFSETQ come from the germline V gene. The CDR3 loop spans 13 amino acids. Only in-frame clones appear in the TCRdb table, and some are missing; sequencing was by immunoSEQ multiplex PCR. The sample includes tens of thousands of clones, just over 85% seen only once; the top ten take around 5.8%. This receptor was obtained from a male donor older than 55 with stage II lung adenocarcinoma. The V call is TRBV5-1, the J call TRBJ2-7; no clear D. Source: peripheral blood mononuclear cells, taken before any cancer treatment. The CDR3 DNA reads as TGCGCCAGCAGCGCCACAGAGGCCTACGAGCAGTACTTC. It encodes CASSATEAYEQYF.